The rows below give T cell receptor beta chains drawn from one sample of a study of blood T cell repertoires in COVID-19. The method was immunoSEQ multiplex PCR; TCRdb's version includes in-frame clones alone and lacks a portion of them. This sample has some 150,000 clones, with about four fifths found just once. Material for sequencing was peripheral blood. The receptor source for this set is a woman aged 55-69 years with acute or convalescent COVID-19. CDR3s include the opening cysteine and the closing phenylalanine or tryptophan. A D gene is named only where the DNA matches it firmly. Clone size is stated in some rows and not others, as once, few, many or a class when expanded.

clone_size	j_call	d_call	v_call	cdr3_nt	cdr3_aa
.	TRBJ2-1	TRBD2	TRBV10-1	TGCGCCAGCAGTGACCCTAGCGGATCCTCCTACAATGAGCAGTTCTTC	CASSDPSGSSYNEQFF
.	TRBJ2-2	TRBD2	TRBV10-3	TGTGCCATCAGTAGAGAAGAAGCGGGATCAAACACCGGGGAGCTGTTTTTT	CAISREEAGSNTGELFF
.	TRBJ1-2	.	TRBV7-9	TGTGCCAGCAGCCCACGGAACAGGATCGCAACCACCTTC	CASSPRNRIATTF
.	TRBJ2-2	TRBD2	TRBV4-1	TGCGCCAGCAGCCAAAGCGGGAGTGGGAACACCGGGGAGCTGTTTTTT	CASSQSGSGNTGELFF
.	TRBJ1-2	.	TRBV28	TGTGCCAGCAGACGCCAGTTGTACTATGGCTACACCTTC	CASRRQLYYGYTF
.	TRBJ2-1	.	TRBV21-1	TGTGCCAGCAGCAAACCGGGACAGGGTAATCACAATGAGCAGTTCTTC	CASSKPGQGNHNEQFF
.	TRBJ1-2	.	TRBV28	TGTGCCAGCAGTTTAGGGGCCAGCCACTATGGCTACACCTTC	CASSLGASHYGYTF
.	TRBJ1-6	TRBD1	TRBV19	TGTGCCAGTAGCCCGCAGGGGGGATATAATTCACCCCTCCACTTT	CASSPQGGYNSPLHF
.	TRBJ1-5	TRBD1	TRBV10-3	TGTGCCATCAGTGAAATGGGGGACAGTTTTTTGCAGCCCCAGCATTTT	CAISEMGDSFLQPQHF
few	TRBJ1-5	.	TRBV12-3/TRBV12-4	TGTGCCAGCAGGCCGGGGGGTAATCAGCCCCAGCATTTT	CASRPGGNQPQHF
.	TRBJ1-1	.	TRBV19	TGTGCCAGTAGCGCGGGACTGAACACTGAAGCTTTCTTT	CASSAGLNTEAFF
.	TRBJ2-1	TRBD2	TRBV19	TGTGCCAGTAGCTTTAGCGGGAGCCATTACAATGAGCAGTTCTTC	CASSFSGSHYNEQFF
once	TRBJ1-4	TRBD1	TRBV7-3	TGTGCCAGCAGCTCGACAGGGTCTGGCGAAAAACTGTTTTTT	CASSSTGSGEKLFF
.	TRBJ2-1	.	TRBV5-8	TGTGCCAGCAGCTTGGCCCCCGGGACAAATGAGCAGTTCTTC	CASSLAPGTNEQFF
.	TRBJ2-1	TRBD1	TRBV7-2	TGTGCCAGCAGCTTGGGACAGGGACAATACGAGCAGTTCTTC	CASSLGQGQYEQFF
few	TRBJ2-7	.	TRBV30	TGTGCCTGGAGTAAGTGGGTAGCGGATACTTACGAGCAGTACTTC	CAWSKWVADTYEQYF
.	TRBJ1-5	TRBD1	TRBV19	TGTGCCAGTAGTATCCCCGGGACAGGGACAAATCAGCCCCAGCATTTT	CASSIPGTGTNQPQHF
few	TRBJ1-2	.	TRBV12-3/TRBV12-4	TGTGCCAGCAGTTTTTGGGGCAGTGGCTACACCTTC	CASSFWGSGYTF
once	TRBJ2-7	.	TRBV28	TGTGCCACCCGCGGGCAGGCCACCTACGAGCAGTACTTC	CATRGQATYEQYF
.	TRBJ1-2	.	TRBV7-9	TGTGCCAGCAGCCCTGCGGGGTCCCATGGCTACACCTTC	CASSPAGSHGYTF
.	TRBJ1-1	TRBD1	TRBV19	TGTGCCAGTAGTCACTCAGGGGGCAAGTGGACTGAAGCTTTCTTT	CASSHSGGKWTEAFF
.	TRBJ2-5	TRBD2	TRBV28	TGTGCCAGCAGTCCCCTGGGTAGCGGGAGTGAGACCCAGTACTTC	CASSPLGSGSETQYF
.	TRBJ2-7	TRBD1	TRBV28	TGTGCCAGCAGTCGGGACAGGGGTTACGAGCAGTACTTC	CASSRDRGYEQYF
.	TRBJ2-1	.	TRBV5-1	TGCGCCAGCAGTACGACTGGATACAATGAGCAGTTCTTC	CASSTTGYNEQFF
.	TRBJ1-6	.	TRBV11-3	TGTGCCAGCAGACACGGGGGACCCGGAGCTTATAATTCACCCCTCCACTTT	CASRHGGPGAYNSPLHF
.	TRBJ2-3	TRBD2	TRBV19	TGTGCCAGTAGTACCCCAACTGCGGGAGTTGGGGATACGCAGTATTTT	CASSTPTAGVGDTQYF
.	TRBJ2-7	.	TRBV9	TGTGCCAGCAGCGCGGGACACGATCTACGAGGGCAGTACTTC	CASSAGHDLRGQYF
.	TRBJ1-5	.	TRBV12-3/TRBV12-4	TGTGCCAGCACCTGGGGGGGAAATCAGCCCCAGCATTTT	CASTWGGNQPQHF
.	TRBJ2-7	TRBD2	TRBV5-1	TGCGCCAGCTCTGGGACTAGCGGGAGGTGGGAGCAGTACTTC	CASSGTSGRWEQYF
.	TRBJ1-4	TRBD1	TRBV7-8	TGTGCCAGCAGACGAGACAGGGGAGAGGGAAAACTGTTTTTT	CASRRDRGEGKLFF
.	TRBJ2-2	.	TRBV18	TGTGCCAGCTCACCACCGCGGGGAGAGACCGGGGAGCTGTTTTTT	CASSPPRGETGELFF
.	TRBJ2-1	TRBD2	TRBV11-3	TGTGCCAGCAGCTTAGGGGGACTAGCGGGAGACAATGAGCAGTTCTTC	CASSLGGLAGDNEQFF
.	TRBJ1-5	.	TRBV19	TGTGCCAGTAGTATATCAGGGCGGGGCGCGGGTCAGCCCCAGCATTTT	CASSISGRGAGQPQHF
.	TRBJ1-6	.	TRBV28	TGTGCCAGCAGTTTAGGCAGGGTTTATAATTCACCCCTCCACTTT	CASSLGRVYNSPLHF
.	TRBJ2-7	.	TRBV12-3/TRBV12-4	TGTGCCAGCAGTCCCCCGGGATCCTACGAGCAGTACTTC	CASSPPGSYEQYF
.	TRBJ1-6	.	TRBV28	TGTGCCAGCGCCTCTACGGCCTATAATTCACCCCTCCACTTT	CASASTAYNSPLHF
.	TRBJ2-3	.	TRBV3-1/TRBV3-2	TGTGCCAGCAGCCAAGGTGCGTTCACAGATACGCAGTATTTT	CASSQGAFTDTQYF
.	TRBJ2-3	TRBD2	TRBV19	TGTGCCAGTAGTAAGAATCTAGCGGGAGGCACAGATACGCAGTATTTT	CASSKNLAGGTDTQYF
.	TRBJ2-7	TRBD2	TRBV5-4	TGTGCCACCCGGCCTGGGGGGGGAGAACCCTACGAGCAGTACTTC	CATRPGGGEPYEQYF
.	TRBJ1-4	.	TRBV4-2	TGTGCCAGCAGCCCCCGGGCGGGTCTTAATGAAAAACTGTTTTTT	CASSPRAGLNEKLFF
.	TRBJ1-1	.	TRBV15	TGTGCCACCAGCAGTGCAGGGAAGGACACTGAAGCTTTCTTT	CATSSAGKDTEAFF
.	TRBJ1-2	.	TRBV5-1	TGCGCCAGCAGCTTGCCGGAGGGAGGGCCAGCTGGCTACACCTTC	CASSLPEGGPAGYTF
.	TRBJ1-4	TRBD1	TRBV6-5	TGTGCCAGCGGATACAGGGGGCAGGGAGAAAAACTGTTTTTT	CASGYRGQGEKLFF
.	TRBJ1-1	TRBD1	TRBV5-1	TGCGCCAGCAGCTTGTACGGGACAGGGTTGGCGAGCACTGAAGCTTTCTTT	CASSLYGTGLASTEAFF
.	TRBJ1-5	TRBD1	TRBV6-2/TRBV6-3	TGTGCCAGCAGTTACTCGTGGACAGGGTCAGGGGAGCCCCAGCATTTT	CASSYSWTGSGEPQHF
.	TRBJ2-3	.	TRBV3-1/TRBV3-2	TGTGCCAGCAGCCCAGAACCTAGCCAAGGCGCAGATACGCAGTATTTT	CASSPEPSQGADTQYF
.	TRBJ2-6	.	TRBV13	TGTGCCAGCAGCCCCCAAGGGGCGTCCGCCACTGGGGCCAACGTCCTGACTTTC	CASSPQGASATGANVLTF
.	TRBJ2-5	TRBD2	TRBV5-1	TGCGCCAGCAATCTAGCGGGAGGGGAGGTAGAGACCCAGTACTTC	CASNLAGGEVETQYF
.	TRBJ1-6	.	TRBV9	TGTGCCAGCAGCCCCTCCCATGGCGACTCTAAAAATTCACCCCTCCACTTT	CASSPSHGDSKNSPLHF
.	TRBJ1-5	TRBD1	TRBV28	TGTGCCAGCAGTTTAGAGTGGCAGGGGGCAGGTCAGCCCCAGCATTTT	CASSLEWQGAGQPQHF
.	TRBJ1-2	TRBD1	TRBV30	TGTGCCTGCCGGGCAGGGGGCGATGGCTACACCTTC	CACRAGGDGYTF
.	TRBJ1-1	.	TRBV29-1	TGCAGCGTTGGCAGGGGCAGCATGAACACTGAAGCTTTCTTT	CSVGRGSMNTEAFF
.	TRBJ1-5	.	TRBV4-1	TGCGCCAGCAGCCAAGATTTAGCGAGTATTAGCAATCAGCCCCAGCATTTT	CASSQDLASISNQPQHF
.	TRBJ2-6	.	TRBV30	TGTGCCTGGAGTGCACCAGGGGCTGGGGCCAACGTCCTGACTTTC	CAWSAPGAGANVLTF
.	TRBJ1-6	.	TRBV2	TGTGCCAACCAACTAGAGAACCATTCACCCCTCCACTTT	CANQLENHSPLHF
.	TRBJ2-2	TRBD1	TRBV2	TGTGCCAGCAGTTTCACAGGGGGCGCCGACGGGGAGCTGTTTTTT	CASSFTGGADGELFF
.	TRBJ2-1	.	TRBV20-1	TGCAGTGCTGAACGGCGGAATGAGCAGTTCTTC	CSAERRNEQFF
.	TRBJ2-5	.	TRBV2	TGTGCCAGCAGGGGGCAGGCAGGGGCCTTTCACGAGACCCAGTACTTC	CASRGQAGAFHETQYF
.	TRBJ1-5	TRBD1	TRBV3-1/TRBV3-2	TGTGCCAGCAGCCGGGGACAGACTAATCAGCCCCAGCATTTT	CASSRGQTNQPQHF
few	TRBJ1-1	TRBD1	TRBV28	TGTGCCAGCAGCCTCCAGGGGGTTCACACTGAAGCTTTCTTT	CASSLQGVHTEAFF